This T cell receptor (beta chain) was sequenced in a study of OX40 agonist ivuxolimab in advanced cancers. TCRdb's table, derived via immunoSEQ multiplex PCR, lists solely in-frame clones and lacks some. The data contain about 35,000 clones, around 84% of them singletons. The V gene lost 11 bases and the J gene lost 0 bases, with 11 bases spanning the gap. Per the germline V gene, CDR1 is MDHEN and CDR2 is SYDVKM. The CDR3 is 12 amino acids. This TCR was recovered from an adult with an advanced solid tumor such as melanoma, head and neck, liver or kidney cancer. V is TRBV28 and J is TRBJ2-7; the D call may be TRBD1 or TRBD2 (5 bases each). The sequencing used CD4+ or CD8+ T cells sorted from blood, collected in a trial of the OX40 agonist ivuxolimab. CDR3 protein: CAAGTASYEQYF. CDR3 DNA: TGTGCCGCCGGGACGGCCTCCTACGAGCAGTACTTC.